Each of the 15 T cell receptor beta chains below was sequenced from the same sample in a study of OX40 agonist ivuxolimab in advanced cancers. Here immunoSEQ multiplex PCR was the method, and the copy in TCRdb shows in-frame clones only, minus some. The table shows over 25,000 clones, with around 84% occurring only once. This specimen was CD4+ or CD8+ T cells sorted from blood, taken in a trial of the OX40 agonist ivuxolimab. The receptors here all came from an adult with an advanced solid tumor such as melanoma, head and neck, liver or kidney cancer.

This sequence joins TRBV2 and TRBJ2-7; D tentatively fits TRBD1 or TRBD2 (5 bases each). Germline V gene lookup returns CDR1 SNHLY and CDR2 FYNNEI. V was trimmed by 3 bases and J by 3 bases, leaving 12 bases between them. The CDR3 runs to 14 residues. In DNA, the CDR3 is TGTGCCAGCAGTGATAGGGGACCCATCTACGAGCAGTACTTC. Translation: CASSDRGPIYEQYF.

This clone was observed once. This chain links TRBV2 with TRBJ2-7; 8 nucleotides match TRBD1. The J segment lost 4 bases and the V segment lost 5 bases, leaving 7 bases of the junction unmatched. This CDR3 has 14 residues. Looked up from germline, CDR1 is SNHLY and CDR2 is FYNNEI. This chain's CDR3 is CASSTTGGEYEQYF. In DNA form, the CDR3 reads TGTGCCAGCAGTACAACAGGGGGAGAGTACGAGCAGTACTTC.

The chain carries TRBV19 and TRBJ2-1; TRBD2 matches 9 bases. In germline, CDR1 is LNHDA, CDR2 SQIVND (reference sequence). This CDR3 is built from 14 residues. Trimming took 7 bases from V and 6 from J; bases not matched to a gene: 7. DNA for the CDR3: TGTGCCAGTACGAGGACTAGCGCGCGCAATGAGCAGTTCTTC. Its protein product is CASTRTSARNEQFF.

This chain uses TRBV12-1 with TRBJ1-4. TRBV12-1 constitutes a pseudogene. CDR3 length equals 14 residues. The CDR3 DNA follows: TGTGCCAGCAGCTTTGTTATAATTGACGAAAAACTGTTTTTT. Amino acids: CASSFVIIDEKLFF.

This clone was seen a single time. This chain's CDR3 is CASSFAGDFTDTQYF. CDR3 coding DNA: TGTGCCAGCAGCTTCGCAGGGGATTTCACAGATACGCAGTATTTT. The chain carries TRBV11-1 and TRBJ2-3, with D possibly TRBD1 on 6 matching bases. The CDR3 runs to 15 residues. From germline, CDR1 is SGHAT and CDR2 FQDESV (reference sequence). Between the trimmed V and J ends, which lost 3 bases and 2 bases, there was a span of 12 bases.

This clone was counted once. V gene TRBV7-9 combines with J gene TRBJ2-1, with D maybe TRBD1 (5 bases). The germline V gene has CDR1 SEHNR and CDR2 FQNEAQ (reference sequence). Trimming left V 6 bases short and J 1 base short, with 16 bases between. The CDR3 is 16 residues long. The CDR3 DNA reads TGTGCCAGCAGTCCCAGTAGGGGTCCTTCCTACAATGAGCAGTTCTTC. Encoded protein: CASSPSRGPSYNEQFF. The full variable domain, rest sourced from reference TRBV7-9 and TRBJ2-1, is DTGVSQNPRHKITKRGQNVTFRCDPISEHNRLYWYRQTLGQGPEFLTYFQNEAQLEKSRLLSDRFSAERPKGSFSTLEIQRTEQGDSAMYLCASSPSRGPSYNEQFFGPGTRLTVL.

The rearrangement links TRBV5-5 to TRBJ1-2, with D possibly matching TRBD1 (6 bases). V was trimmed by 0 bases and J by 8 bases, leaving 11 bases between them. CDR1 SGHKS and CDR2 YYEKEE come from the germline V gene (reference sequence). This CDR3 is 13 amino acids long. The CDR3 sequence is CASSLGIGTGYTF. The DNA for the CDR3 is TGTGCCAGCAGCTTGGGGATCGGGACAGGCTACACCTTC.

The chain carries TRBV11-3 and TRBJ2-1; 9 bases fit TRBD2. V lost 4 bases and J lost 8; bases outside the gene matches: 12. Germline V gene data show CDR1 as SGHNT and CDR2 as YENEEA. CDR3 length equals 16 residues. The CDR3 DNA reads TGTGCCAGCAGCTCCTCTAGCGGGGCATCAGACGATGAGCAGTTCTTC. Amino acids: CASSSSSGASDDEQFF.

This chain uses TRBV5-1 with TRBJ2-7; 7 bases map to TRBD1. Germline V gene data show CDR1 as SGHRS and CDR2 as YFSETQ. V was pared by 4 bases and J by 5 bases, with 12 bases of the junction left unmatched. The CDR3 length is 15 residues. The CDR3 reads CASSPGTAIVDEQYF. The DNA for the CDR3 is TGCGCCAGCAGCCCCGGGACAGCAATAGTCGACGAGCAGTACTTC. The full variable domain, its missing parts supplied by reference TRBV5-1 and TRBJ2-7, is KAGVTQTPRYLIKTRGQQVTLSCSPISGHRSVSWYQQTPGQGLQFLFEYFSETQRNKGNFPGRFSGRQFSNSRSEMNVSTLELGDSALYLCASSPGTAIVDEQYFGPGTRLTVT.

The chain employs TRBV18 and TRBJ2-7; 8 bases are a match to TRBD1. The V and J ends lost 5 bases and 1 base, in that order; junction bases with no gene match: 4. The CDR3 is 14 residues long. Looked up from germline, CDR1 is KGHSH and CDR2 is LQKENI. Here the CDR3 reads CASSNRDRSYEQYF. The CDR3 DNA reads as TGTGCCAGCTCAAACCGGGACAGGTCCTACGAGCAGTACTTC.

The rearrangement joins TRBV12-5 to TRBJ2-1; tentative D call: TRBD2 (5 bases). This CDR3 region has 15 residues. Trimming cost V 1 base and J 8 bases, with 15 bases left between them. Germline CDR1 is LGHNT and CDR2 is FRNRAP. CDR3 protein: CASGLGSTRFDEQFF. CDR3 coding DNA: TGTGCTAGTGGTTTGGGGAGCACTAGATTCGATGAGCAGTTCTTC. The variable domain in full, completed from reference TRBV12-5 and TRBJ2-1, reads DARVTQTPRHKVTEMGQEVTMRCQPILGHNTVFWYRQTMMQGLELLAYFRNRAPLDDSGMPKDRFSAEMPDATLATLKIQPSEPRDSAVYFCASGLGSTRFDEQFFGPGTRLTVL.

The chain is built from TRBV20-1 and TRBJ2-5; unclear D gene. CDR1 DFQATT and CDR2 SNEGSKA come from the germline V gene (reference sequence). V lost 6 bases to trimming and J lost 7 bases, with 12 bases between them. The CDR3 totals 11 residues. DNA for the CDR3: TGCAGTGCCATATTACGAGGGACCCAGTACTTC. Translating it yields CSAILRGTQYF.

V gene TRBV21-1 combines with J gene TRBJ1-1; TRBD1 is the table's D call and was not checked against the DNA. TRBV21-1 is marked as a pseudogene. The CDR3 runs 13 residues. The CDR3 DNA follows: TGTGCCAGCAGCAACTTAGGGGACACTGAAGCTTTCTTT. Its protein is CASSNLGDTEAFF.

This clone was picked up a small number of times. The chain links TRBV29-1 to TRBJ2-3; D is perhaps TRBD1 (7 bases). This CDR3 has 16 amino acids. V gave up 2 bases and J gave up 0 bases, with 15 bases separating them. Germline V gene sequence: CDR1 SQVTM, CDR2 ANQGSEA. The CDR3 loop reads CSVESGRGASTDTQYF. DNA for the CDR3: TGCAGCGTTGAATCGGGCAGGGGGGCCAGCACAGATACGCAGTATTTT.

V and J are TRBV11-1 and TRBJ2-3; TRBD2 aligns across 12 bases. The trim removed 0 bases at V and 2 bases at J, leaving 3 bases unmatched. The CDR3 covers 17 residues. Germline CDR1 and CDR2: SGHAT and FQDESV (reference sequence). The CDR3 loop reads CASSLAGLAGITDTQYF. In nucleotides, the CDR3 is TGTGCCAGCAGCTTAGCAGGACTAGCGGGGATCACAGATACGCAGTATTTT. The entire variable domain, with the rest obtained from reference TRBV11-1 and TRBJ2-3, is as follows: EAEVAQSPRYKITEKSQAVAFWCDPISGHATLYWYRQILGQGPELLVQFQDESVVDDSQLPKDRFSAERLKGVDSTLKIQPAELGDSAMYLCASSLAGLAGITDTQYFGPGTRLTVL.